Below, 29 T cell receptor beta chains from the same sample are listed, as sequenced in a study of OX40 agonist ivuxolimab in advanced cancers. The assay was immunoSEQ multiplex PCR, and TCRdb's table has in-frame clones only and misses some. The sample lists over 50,000 clones, 86% seen once, with 10% to 15% in the top ten. The sample was CD4+ or CD8+ T cells sorted from blood, taken in a trial of the OX40 agonist ivuxolimab. All receptors come from an adult with an advanced solid tumor such as melanoma, head and neck, liver or kidney cancer.

The chain employs TRBV9 and TRBJ1-2, with a weak D call TRBD1 (5 bases). Trimming removed 1 base from V and 8 bases from J, with 15 bases in between. This CDR3 has 14 amino acids. Germline values: CDR1 SGDLS, CDR2 YYNGEE. The CDR3 reads CASSVMGGSRGYTF. The CDR3 region has the DNA TGTGCCAGCAGCGTAATGGGGGGATCGAGGGGCTACACCTTC.

The chain is built from TRBV11-1 and TRBJ2-3; 7 bases agree with TRBD1. The trim removed 6 bases at V and 0 bases at J, leaving 3 bases unmatched. The CDR3 is 14 residues long. CDR1 is SGHAT, CDR2 FQDESV, per germline (reference sequence). For the CDR3, the DNA is TGTGCCAGCAGAGGGGGCCTTAGCACAGATACGCAGTATTTT. This translates into CASRGGLSTDTQYF.

V gene TRBV5-1 combines with J gene TRBJ2-7; 11 nucleotides match TRBD1. Trimming removed 4 bases from V and 5 bases from J; junction bases left unmatched: 5. CDR1 is SGHRS, CDR2 YFSETQ, per germline. The CDR3 spans 14 residues. The DNA for the CDR3 is TGCGCCAGCAGCAAGGGGACAGGGGGGGACGAGCAGTACTTC. This gives the protein CASSKGTGGDEQYF.

This chain connects TRBV9 to TRBJ1-6, with D possibly being TRBD1 (6 bases). Trimming removed 1 base at V and 5 bases at J, with 7 bases between. The CDR3 totals 14 residues. Germline V gives CDR1 SGDLS, CDR2 YYNGEE. The CDR3 DNA sequence: TGTGCCAGCAGCGTACGACAGGATAATTCACCCCTCCACTTT. Protein sequence: CASSVRQDNSPLHF.

Comments on this clone: This is likely a read error, given that the CDR3 carries no conserved phenylalanine or tryptophan at its end. J is TRBJ1-6 and V is TRBV7-2; the D is unclear. The ends were cut back, 1 base at V and 9 bases at J, with 16 bases in the middle. The CDR3 contains 16 residues. CDR1 and CDR2 (germline): SGHTA, FQGNSA. The CDR3 loop reads CASSLVLGPTPSPLHL. The DNA of the CDR3 is TGTGCCAGCAGCTTAGTGCTTGGGCCGACCCCTTCACCCCTCCACCTT.

J is TRBJ1-1 and V is TRBV6-5; no clear D gene. The ends were cut back, 6 bases at V and 0 bases at J, with 14 bases in the middle. The germline CDR1 and CDR2 sequences are MNHEY and SVGAGI. The CDR3 has 15 residues. The CDR3 loop reads CASRPTLGLNTEAFF. Written as DNA, the CDR3 is TGTGCCAGCAGGCCTACCCTGGGGTTGAACACTGAAGCTTTCTTT.

The chain recombines TRBV28 with TRBJ1-1; a possible D gene is TRBD1 (5 bases). The V end was cut by 6 bases, the J end by 0 bases, with 17 bases between. Germline values: CDR1 MDHEN, CDR2 SYDVKM. The CDR3 totals 16 residues. This CDR3 reads CASSLLITGMNTEAFF. For the CDR3, the DNA is TGTGCCAGCAGCTTACTCATAACAGGAATGAACACTGAAGCTTTCTTT.

This chain joins TRBV13 and TRBJ2-7; D might be TRBD1 (6 bases). The germline V and J ends were trimmed by 6 bases and 5 bases, with 20 bases remaining between them. Germline CDR1 and CDR2: PRHDT and FYEKMQ (reference sequence). This CDR3 region has 15 residues. CDR3 sequence reads: CASSSTGANSDEQYF. CDR3 in DNA: TGTGCCAGCAGTTCGACAGGAGCCAATAGCGACGAGCAGTACTTC.

J is TRBJ1-5 and V is TRBV27; no clear D. CDR1 MNHEY and CDR2 SMNVEV come from the germline V gene (reference sequence). This CDR3 comprises 14 residues. V lost 5 bases and J 0 bases, leaving 8 bases between the germline ends. CDR3: CASSIRNSNQPQHF. The CDR3 nucleotides read TGTGCCAGCAGTATCCGGAATAGCAATCAGCCCCAGCATTTT.

The rearrangement joins TRBV6-5 to TRBJ2-4, with a tentative D call TRBD1 (6 bases). The CDR3 extends over 13 amino acids. V dropped 8 bases and J dropped 2 bases, with 10 bases sitting between them. Germline V gene lookup returns CDR1 MNHEY and CDR2 SVGAGI. The CDR3 sequence: CASHGTTKNIQYF. Written as DNA, the CDR3 is TGTGCCAGCCACGGGACAACCAAAAACATTCAGTACTTC.

The rearrangement uses TRBV7-6 and TRBJ2-1; either TRBD1 or TRBD2 may supply D (6 bases each). Germline V gene sequence: CDR1 SGHVS, CDR2 FNYEAQ. The CDR3 spans 16 residues. V shed 5 bases and J shed 10 bases, with 24 bases lying between them. CDR3 region: CASSPPGSGGPREQFF. As DNA, the CDR3 is TGTGCCAGCAGCCCCCCGGGGAGTGGGGGGCCGCGGGAGCAGTTCTTC.

This clone was seen once. The chain couples TRBV20-1 to TRBJ2-7; D is perhaps TRBD2 (5 bases). Germline assignment: CDR1 DFQATT and CDR2 SNEGSKA (reference sequence). This CDR3 is 10 amino acids long. CDR3 bases: TGCAGCTGTGAGGGCTACGAGCAGTACTTC. It translates to CSCEGYEQYF.

The gene calls are TRBV7-9 and TRBJ2-3; D remains unclear. Trimming took off 5 bases at V and 7 bases at J, with 10 bases between the two ends. There are 12 residues in the CDR3. Looked up from germline, CDR1 is SEHNR and CDR2 is FQNEAQ (reference sequence). CDR3 bases: TGTGCCAGCAGCCATGAGGCTTATACGCAGTATTTT. Translation gives CASSHEAYTQYF. The full variable domain, completed using reference TRBV7-9 and TRBJ2-3, is DTGVSQNPRHKITKRGQNVTFRCDPISEHNRLYWYRQTLGQGPEFLTYFQNEAQLEKSRLLSDRFSAERPKGSFSTLEIQRTEQGDSAMYLCASSHEAYTQYFGPGTRLTVL.

This clone was recorded only once. V usage is TRBV6-4 and J usage is TRBJ2-1, with D perhaps TRBD1 or TRBD2 (6 bases each). The ends were cut back, 2 bases at V and 15 bases at J, with 14 bases in the middle. CDR1 is MRHNA, CDR2 SNTAGT, per germline. The CDR3 has 12 amino acids. CDR3 loop: CASSDPGGLMFF. CDR3 DNA sequence: TGTGCCAGCAGTGACCCCGGGGGCTTAATGTTCTTC.

This clone was found once. CDR3 nucleotide sequence: TGTGCCAGCAGCTCCGGATCGGGACCGCTCCTTTATGGCTACACCTTC. This gives the protein CASSSGSGPLLYGYTF. The V and J genes are TRBV11-2 and TRBJ1-2; D possibly corresponds to TRBD1 (5 bases). CDR1 and CDR2 from the germline V gene are SGHAT and FQNNGV. The V end lost 4 bases, the J end lost 5 bases, and 20 bases lay between the germline ends. CDR3 size: 16 residues.

The V gene is TRBV27, the J gene TRBJ2-5, with D possibly TRBD1 on 5 matching bases. The V gene's germline CDR1 is MNHEY and CDR2 SMNVEV (reference sequence). This CDR3 region has 15 residues. Trimming took off 5 bases at V and 0 bases at J, with 13 bases between the two ends. Written as DNA, the CDR3 is TGTGCCAGCAGTCCCCACCAGGGTTACCAAGAGACCCAGTACTTC. The encoded protein is CASSPHQGYQETQYF.

The chain combines TRBV7-3 with TRBJ1-1, with 7 nucleotides matching TRBD1. Germline-derived CDR1 and CDR2 are SGHTA and FQGTGA. Trimming removed 2 bases from V and 4 bases from J; junction bases left unmatched: 10. The CDR3 has 16 residues. The CDR3, as DNA: TGTGCCAGCAGCTTAGTGGGGGAACAGGGGACCACTGAAGCTTTCTTT. This encodes CASSLVGEQGTTEAFF. The full variable domain, with the rest looked up from reference TRBV7-3 and TRBJ1-1, is GAGVSQTPSNKVTEKGKYVELRCDPISGHTALYWYRQSLGQGPEFLIYFQGTGAADDSGLPNDRFFAVRPEGSVSTLKIQRTERGDSAVYLCASSLVGEQGTTEAFFGQGTRLTVV.

This clone was recorded once. The rearrangement joins TRBV27 to TRBJ1-1; D gene ambiguous. Trimming stripped 2 bases from V and 3 bases from J, with 7 bases between. CDR3 length equals 13 residues. Germline lookup yields CDR1 MNHEY and CDR2 SMNVEV (reference sequence). CDR3 bases: TGTGCCAGCAGTTTACCCTACGACACTGAAGCTTTCTTT. Amino acid sequence: CASSLPYDTEAFF.

The rearrangement links TRBV9 to TRBJ1-3, with D hard to call. Germline CDR1 reads SGDLS; CDR2 reads YYNGEE. This CDR3 comprises 13 residues. V lost 3 bases and J 4 bases, leaving 8 bases between the germline ends. This chain's CDR3 is CASSAPWGNTIYF. For the CDR3, the DNA is TGTGCCAGCAGCGCCCCTTGGGGAAACACCATATATTTT.

Within the sample, this clone is medium-sized. The chain employs TRBV27 and TRBJ2-2; D is undetermined. Trimming stripped 3 bases from V and 1 base from J, with 6 bases between. Germline V gene data show CDR1 as MNHEY and CDR2 as SMNVEV (reference sequence). CDR3 length: 14 residues. DNA of the CDR3: TGTGCCAGCAGTTTGGAAGAGAACACCGGGGAGCTGTTTTTT. Translated, it gives CASSLEENTGELFF.

This clone has just one count. This chain joins TRBV6-6 and TRBJ2-7; TRBD1 matches at 7 bases. Germline V gene lookup returns CDR1 MNHNY and CDR2 SVGAGI (reference sequence). The CDR3 covers 16 residues. Losses at the gene ends were 5 bases for V and 0 bases for J; bases not matched to a gene: 10. The CDR3 nucleotides read TGTGCCAGCAGTCAAAGGGGACAGCGAAGCTCCTACGAGCAGTACTTC. Translation gives CASSQRGQRSSYEQYF.

This clone appeared once. The rearrangement links TRBV19 to TRBJ2-7; the D is unclear. V lost 3 bases to trimming and J lost 1 base, with 10 bases between them. Germline V CDR1 and CDR2: LNHDA, SQIVND (reference sequence). The CDR3 extends over 14 amino acids. CDR3 in DNA: TGTGCCAGTAGTATCGCCGGGCAGTCCTACGAGCAGTACTTC. Its translation: CASSIAGQSYEQYF.

The chain employs TRBV19 and TRBJ2-7; 7 positions match TRBD1. V lost 2 bases to trimming and J lost 2 bases; unmatched junction nucleotides: 3. The germline V gene has CDR1 LNHDA and CDR2 SQIVND (reference sequence). The CDR3 is 14 amino acids. CDR3 DNA: TGTGCCAGTAGTATATTGGGGACAGCCTACGAGCAGTACTTC. Translated: CASSILGTAYEQYF.

V is TRBV9 and J is TRBJ2-1, with 7 nucleotides matching TRBD1. CDR3 length: 15 residues. Trimming cost V 3 bases and J 8 bases; bases outside gene matches: 11. Germline values: CDR1 SGDLS, CDR2 YYNGEE. The CDR3 DNA is TGTGCCAGCAGCGCAGTCGACAGGGCCACGGATGAGCAGTTCTTC. Protein: CASSAVDRATDEQFF.

The rearrangement uses TRBV25-1 and TRBJ1-1; D not resolved. Germline V CDR1 and CDR2: MGHDK, SYGVNS. The CDR3 length is 11 residues. Trimming took off 3 bases at V and 4 bases at J, with 3 bases between the two ends. CDR3 sequence reads: CASSEGTEAFF. In DNA form, the CDR3 reads TGTGCCAGCAGTGAGGGCACTGAAGCTTTCTTT.

This clone appeared a single time. The V call is TRBV4-2, the J call TRBJ1-2, with a weak D call TRBD1 (5 bases). Germline CDR1 LGHNA, CDR2 YNFKEQ. The CDR3 extends over 10 amino acids. V lost 8 bases and J lost 4, with 5 bases in between. CDR3 nucleotides: TGTGCCAGCGGGGGCTATGGCTACACCTTC. This codes for CASGGYGYTF.

On this clone: Different DNA sequences within this sample yield the same CDR3. The chain recombines TRBV5-6 with TRBJ1-3; D gene ambiguous. V shed 2 bases and J shed 0 bases, with 3 bases lying between them. Germline V CDR1 and CDR2: SGHDT, YYEEEE. This CDR3 is built from 13 residues. DNA for the CDR3: TGTGCCAGCAGCTTCCCCTCTGGAAACACCATATATTTT. This encodes CASSFPSGNTIYF.

DNA of the CDR3: TGTGCCAGTATATCCGGACAGGATTACCCCTATGGCTACACCTTC. It translates to CASISGQDYPYGYTF. The chain employs TRBV5-6 and TRBJ1-2; 7 nucleotides align to TRBD1. The V segment lost 8 bases and the J segment 4 bases; nucleotides outside the gene matches: 14. Germline V gene data show CDR1 as SGHDT and CDR2 as YYEEEE. CDR3 length: 15 residues.

This chain joins TRBV7-9 and TRBJ2-4, with a possible D match to TRBD1 (6 bases). With 8 bases removed from V and 8 bases from J, the gap between germline ends came to 13 bases. Looked up from germline, CDR1 is SEHNR and CDR2 is FQNEAQ (reference sequence). The CDR3 runs to 12 residues. CDR3 amino acids: CASGTYRDIQYF. In nucleotides, the CDR3 is TGTGCCAGCGGGACATACAGGGACATTCAGTACTTC.